One sample yielded the 23 T cell receptor beta chains listed below, sequenced in a study of early T cells in non-severe SARS-CoV-2 infection. TCRdb reanalysed the 5' RACE reads using MiXCR and keeps one entry per CDR3 protein. The repertoire consists of approximately 75,000 distinct CDR3 sequences, with roughly 4.9% occurring once and the leading ten covering 3.5% to 4%. The sequencing here drew on whole blood, taken at baseline. The receptors shown here come from an adult who was a healthcare worker with PCR-confirmed SARS-CoV-2 infection or an uninfected control (not recorded which). The donor label of this sample is uncertain.

This sequence joins TRBV27 and TRBJ2-4, with TRBD2 as a possible D gene (6 bases). The germline V gene has CDR1 MNHEY and CDR2 SMNVEV (reference sequence). The CDR3 spans 17 residues. With 5 bases removed from V and 0 bases from J, the gap between germline ends came to 17 bases. The CDR3: CASSPSAFDLAKNIQYF. CDR3 bases: TGTGCCAGCAGTCCTAGCGCATTCGATCTAGCCAAAAACATTCAGTACTTC.

This chain links TRBV19 with TRBJ2-3, with 8 bases matching TRBD2. The length of the CDR3 is 14 residues. After removal of 7 bases from V and 2 bases from J, the junction contained 5 bases not matched to a gene. Per germline, CDR1 LNHDA and CDR2 SQIVND (reference sequence). The CDR3 DNA is TGTGCCAGTACCGTAGCGGGGACCACAGATACGCAGTATTTT. Translated: CASTVAGTTDTQYF.

The chain uses TRBV6-4 and TRBJ2-3; TRBD2 matches 7 bases. CDR1 and CDR2 from the germline V gene are MRHNA and SNTAGT. J was trimmed by 2 bases and V by 5 bases; bases with no gene match: 1. This CDR3 has 13 residues. DNA of the CDR3: TGTGCCAGCAGTAGCGGGGACACAGATACGCAGTATTTT. Amino acids: CASSSGDTDTQYF.

This clonotype was detected a few times. The chain uses TRBV9 and TRBJ2-1, with D tentatively TRBD2 (6 bases). The CDR3 sequence is 14 residues long. Trimming cost V 0 bases and J 5 bases, with 9 bases left between them. Germline CDR1 and CDR2: SGDLS and YYNGEE. In DNA form, the CDR3 reads TGTGCCAGCAGCGTAGCCGGCGGGAACAATGAGCAGTTCTTC. Translated, it gives CASSVAGGNNEQFF.

This clonotype occurred many times. V and J are TRBV4-3 and TRBJ2-5; 9 nucleotides agree with TRBD1. CDR1 LGHNA and CDR2 YSLEER come from the germline V gene. CDR3 length: 16 residues. With 6 bases clipped from V and 1 base from J, the junction kept 9 bases outside the gene matches. The CDR3 region has the DNA TGCGCCAGCAGTTGGGGACAGGGAGCTTCCCAAGAGACCCAGTACTTC. It specifies CASSWGQGASQETQYF.

The genes are TRBV7-9 and TRBJ1-5; D is ambiguous. The germline gives CDR1 SEHNR, CDR2 FQNEAQ (reference sequence). There are 14 residues in the CDR3. Between the trimmed V and J ends, which lost 3 bases and 3 bases, there was a span of 9 bases. The CDR3 protein is CASSLLGNNQPQHF. In DNA form, the CDR3 reads TGTGCCAGCAGCTTGTTGGGGAACAATCAGCCCCAGCATTTT.

This clonotype has only a few counts. The chain employs TRBV5-1 and TRBJ2-3; D is possibly TRBD1 (6 bases). The CDR3 totals 16 residues. The germline V gene encodes CDR1 SGHRS and CDR2 YFSETQ. V shed 0 bases and J shed 1 base, with 12 bases lying between them. CDR3 nucleotide sequence: TGCGCCAGCAGCTTGGAGAAGGGGGTCCGCACAGATACGCAGTATTTT. It translates to CASSLEKGVRTDTQYF.

This clonotype came up a few times. The V call is TRBV4-3, the J call TRBJ2-1; 7 bases map to TRBD2. V was clipped by 1 base and J by 12 bases; unmatched bases: 3. There are 12 residues in the CDR3. Looked up from germline, CDR1 is LGHNA and CDR2 is YSLEER. CDR3 sequence reads: CASSQGAGWQFF. The CDR3 nucleotides read TGCGCCAGCAGCCAAGGAGCGGGGTGGCAGTTCTTC.

In regard to this clonotype: The junction departs from germline at one end; a sequencing error may be responsible. The rearrangement joins TRBV7-7 to TRBJ2-2; TRBD2 matches 13 bases. The CDR3 has 18 residues. Germline V lookup: CDR1 SSHAT, CDR2 FNYEAQ (reference sequence). DNA of the CDR3: TGTGCTAGCAGCTCTCGGACTAGCGGGGGCCTGAACACCGGGGAGCTGTTTTTT. Protein: CASSSRTSGGLNTGELFF. Based on the CDR3 plus reference TRBV7-7 and TRBJ2-2, the full variable domain is GAGVSQSPRYKVTKRGQDVTLRCDPISSHATLYWYQQALGQGPEFLTYFNYEAQPDKSGLPSDRFSAERPEGSISTLTIQRTEQRDSAMYRCASSSRTSGGLNTGELFFGEGSRLTVL.

This clonotype was counted at least ten times. The rearrangement joins TRBV11-3 to TRBJ2-1, with D possibly being TRBD1 (5 bases). Per germline, CDR1 SGHNT and CDR2 YENEEA. V shed 5 bases and J shed 5 bases, with 16 bases lying between them. This CDR3 comprises 15 residues. The CDR3 is CASSLGRTRNNEQFF. The CDR3 region has the DNA TGTGCCAGCAGCCTAGGCCGGACAAGGAACAATGAGCAGTTCTTC.

In its sample, this clonotype was seen many times. The CDR3 spells CASSLPITGGQTDTQYF. As DNA, the CDR3 is TGTGCCAGCAGCTTGCCCATCACAGGGGGGCAGACAGATACGCAGTATTTT. The chain is built from TRBV5-5 and TRBJ2-3, with TRBD1 matching 8 bases. With 1 base clipped from V and 3 bases from J, the junction kept 10 bases outside the gene matches. Germline V CDR1 and CDR2: SGHKS, YYEKEE (reference sequence). The CDR3 is 17 amino acids. The variable domain in full, completed from reference TRBV5-5 and TRBJ2-3, reads DAGVTQSPTHLIKTRGQQVTLRCSPISGHKSVSWYQQVLGQGPQFIFQYYEKEERGRGNFPDRFSARQFPNYSSELNVNALLLGDSALYLCASSLPITGGQTDTQYFGPGTRLTVL.

J is TRBJ1-6 and V is TRBV7-6, with unresolved D. CDR3 length: 14 residues. CDR1 and CDR2 (germline): SGHVS, FNYEAQ. V lost 0 bases, J lost 9 bases, and 9 bases lay in between. CDR3 residues: CASSLASTSSPLHF. CDR3 coding DNA: TGTGCCAGCAGCTTAGCGTCGACCTCTTCACCCCTCCACTTT.

The V gene is TRBV6-6, the J gene TRBJ1-2; 8 nucleotides match TRBD1. V lost 4 bases, J lost 9 bases, and 10 bases stayed unmatched. This CDR3 has 14 amino acids. CDR1 MNHNY and CDR2 SVGAGI come from the germline V gene (reference sequence). The CDR3 protein is CASSSLGQGRSYTF. In DNA form, the CDR3 reads TGTGCCAGCAGTTCTCTAGGACAGGGTAGGAGCTACACCTTC.

This clonotype has a count of ten or more. The chain has TRBV12-3 or TRBV12-4 and TRBJ2-5; 9 bases agree with TRBD2. The ends lost 6 bases at V and 4 bases at J; junction bases unmatched: 12. This CDR3 has 16 amino acids. The CDR3 protein is CASSPASGGPRETQYF. The CDR3 DNA reads as TGTGCCAGCAGCCCTGCCAGCGGGGGGCCGCGAGAGACCCAGTACTTC.

This clonotype was seen many times. This chain links TRBV20-1 with TRBJ1-1, with 12 bases that match TRBD1. The CDR3 consists of 16 residues. Germline V gene sequence: CDR1 DFQATT, CDR2 SNEGSKA (reference sequence). V shed 6 bases, J shed 2 bases, and the junction held 10 bases outside the gene matches. CDR3 in DNA: TGCAGTGCAAATCCCGGGGACAGGGGGCGAAACACTGAAGCTTTCTTT. It codes for CSANPGDRGRNTEAFF.

This clonotype was picked up a small number of times. This chain joins TRBV2 and TRBJ2-3, with TRBD1 identical over 8 bases. The trim removed 6 bases at V and 3 bases at J, leaving 8 bases unmatched. Germline assignment: CDR1 SNHLY and CDR2 FYNNEI. This CDR3 comprises 15 residues. The CDR3: CASRKQGGMTDTQYF. The CDR3 nucleotides are TGTGCCAGCAGGAAACAGGGGGGAATGACAGATACGCAGTATTTT.

This clonotype was picked up many times. This chain links TRBV18 with TRBJ1-1; D possibly corresponds to TRBD1 (6 bases). V was trimmed by 2 bases and J by 0 bases, leaving 13 bases between them. Germline V gene lookup returns CDR1 KGHSH and CDR2 LQKENI. The CDR3 has 16 amino acids. DNA of the CDR3: TGTGCCAGCTCACCAACAGGGCCTCTACTGAACACTGAAGCTTTCTTT. Protein: CASSPTGPLLNTEAFF.

This clonotype showed up many times. V is TRBV20-1 and J is TRBJ2-1, with D unresolved. CDR1 and CDR2 from the germline V gene are DFQATT and SNEGSKA (reference sequence). Trimming took off 6 bases at V and 10 bases at J, with 16 bases between the two ends. The CDR3 runs 12 residues. The chain's CDR3 is CSAPPLPGEQFF. CDR3 nucleotide sequence: TGCAGTGCCCCTCCCCTGCCAGGAGAGCAGTTCTTC.

The chain links TRBV28 to TRBJ2-7, with TRBD1 as a possible D gene (5 bases). Germline V gene sequence: CDR1 MDHEN, CDR2 SYDVKM. V gave up 8 bases and J gave up 1 base, with 12 bases separating them. This CDR3 has 13 residues. CDR3 in amino acids: CASRRQGSYEQYF. CDR3 sequence (DNA): TGTGCCAGCCGAAGGCAGGGATCCTACGAGCAGTACTTC.

Only a few counts were recorded for this clonotype. This chain uses TRBV29-1 with TRBJ2-7; D not resolved. CDR1 and CDR2 from the germline V gene are SQVTM and ANQGSEA. V lost 0 bases to trimming and J lost 4 bases, with 13 bases between them. The CDR3 spans 14 residues. The CDR3 reads CSVEDQVKPYEQYF. CDR3 coding DNA: TGCAGCGTTGAAGATCAGGTCAAACCTTACGAGCAGTACTTC.

This clonotype was detected many times. The V and J genes are TRBV7-2 and TRBJ2-7; 8 bases are a match to TRBD2. The CDR3 length is 14 residues. V dropped 5 bases and J dropped 5; count of bases not matched to a gene: 8. CDR1 and CDR2 (germline): SGHTA, FQGNSA. CDR3 amino acids: CASSRTSLGDEQYF. The CDR3 DNA follows: TGTGCCAGCAGCCGGACTAGCCTGGGAGACGAGCAGTACTTC.

As for this clonotype: Possible read error: a much larger clone is one base away. The chain is built from TRBV12-3 or TRBV12-4 and TRBJ2-7; the match to TRBD2 covers 10 bases. This CDR3 spans 16 amino acids. V shed 5 bases, J shed 2 bases, and the junction held 9 bases outside the gene matches. CDR3 residues: CASSLLRTSGTYEQYF. The CDR3 DNA sequence: TGTGCCAGCAGTCTCCTCAGGACTAGCGGAACCTACGAGCAGTACTTC.

This clonotype was seen a handful of times. The rearrangement joins TRBV6-6 to TRBJ1-2, with unresolved D. Trimming removed 5 bases at V and 8 bases at J, with 21 bases between. Germline CDR1 and CDR2: MNHNY and SVGAGI (reference sequence). The CDR3 is 15 residues long. CDR3 nucleotide sequence: TGTGCCAGCAGTGTCCGAGACACACCACCGAGGGGCTACACCTTC. Encoded protein: CASSVRDTPPRGYTF.